A selection of T cell receptor beta chains follows, all from one sample in a study of T cell repertoires in cytomegalovirus infection. Each CDR3 protein gets one entry after TCRdb re-called the reads with MiXCR. This sample has fewer than 700,000 distinct CDR3 sequences, with approximately 25% found just once. Source material: CD8+ T cells from PBMCs. These receptors were collected from a human donor in good health (CMV status not recorded). Some clones in this sample may be carry-over from other donors' samples. Each CDR3 is given with its conserved first and last residue. A D gene is named only where the DNA matches it firmly. Size tells how often a clone was seen (once, few, many) or the class of an expanded clone, and some rows leave it out.

D gene,V gene,clone size,CDR3 length,J gene,CDR3 protein,CDR3 DNA
NA,TRBV24-1,few,18,TRBJ2-1,CATSDPWGGDNSYNEQFF,TGTGCCACCAGTGACCCATGGGGGGGGGACAACTCCTACAATGAGCAGTTCTTC
TRBD1,TRBV5-3,NA,18,TRBJ2-3,CASSVPGQGGTSTDTQYF,TGTGCCAGCAGCGTTCCGGGACAGGGGGGAACTAGCACAGATACGCAGTATTTT
NA,TRBV29-1,NA,12,TRBJ2-1,CSVPTGYHEQFF,TGCAGCGTTCCTACAGGGTACCATGAGCAGTTCTTC
TRBD1,TRBV7-9,few,14,TRBJ1-2,CASSLPTGSYGYTF,TGTGCCAGCAGCCTCCCGACAGGGAGCTATGGCTACACCTTC
NA,TRBV7-9,NA,15,TRBJ2-2,CASSLRTTNTGELFF,TGTGCCAGCAGCCTTCGTACGACGAACACCGGGGAGCTGTTTTTT
NA,TRBV10-3,few,14,TRBJ2-5,CAIRGGDNQETQYF,TGTGCCATCAGAGGGGGGGACAACCAAGAGACCCAGTACTTC
TRBD1,TRBV28,few,14,TRBJ1-5,CASSLVRGPQPQHF,TGTGCCAGCAGTTTAGTGAGGGGGCCTCAGCCCCAGCATTTT
NA,TRBV6-1,NA,14,TRBJ2-5,CASSERGGLETQYF,TGTGCCAGCAGTGAAAGGGGGGGCCTGGAGACCCAGTACTTC
NA,TRBV5-4,many,11,TRBJ2-1,CASSWTSEQFF,TGTGCCAGCAGCTGGACCTCTGAGCAGTTCTTC
NA,TRBV20-1,few,14,TRBJ2-3,CSARGLAQTDTQYF,TGCAGTGCTAGGGGTCTAGCGCAGACAGATACGCAGTATTTT
NA,TRBV6-8,NA,15,TRBJ2-5,CVSTPGEIAEETQYF,TGTGTCAGCACCCCTGGTGAGATAGCGGAAGAGACCCAGTACTTC
NA,TRBV7-9,many,12,TRBJ1-2,CASSLGAHGYTF,TGTGCCAGCAGCTTAGGAGCTCATGGCTACACCTTC
NA,TRBV7-6,few,16,TRBJ2-1,CASSASGANAYNEQFF,TGTGCCAGCAGCGCATCAGGGGCGAATGCCTACAATGAGCAGTTCTTC
NA,TRBV6-2/TRBV6-3,few,15,TRBJ1-2,CASSPSRTWDYGYTF,TGTGCCAGCAGTCCGTCCCGGACATGGGACTATGGCTACACCTTC
NA,TRBV23-1,few,14,TRBJ1-6,CASSLGIDERPLHF,TGCGCCAGCAGTCTAGGAATAGATGAGAGACCCCTCCACTTT
NA,TRBV7-6,NA,17,TRBJ1-1,CASSLTYGELTDTEAFF,TGTGCCAGCAGCTTGACCTACGGGGAACTTACCGACACTGAAGCTTTCTTT
TRBD1,TRBV9,few,17,TRBJ2-1,CASSGPTGGYSYNEQFF,TGTGCCAGCAGTGGTCCTACAGGGGGCTATTCCTACAATGAGCAGTTCTTC
NA,TRBV10-3,few,15,TRBJ1-1,CAITTFRDKNTEAFF,TGTGCCATCACCACCTTCCGGGACAAGAACACTGAAGCTTTCTTT
NA,TRBV29-1,NA,15,TRBJ2-2,CSVRDSQTRTGELFF,TGCAGCGTGAGAGACTCACAGACGCGCACCGGGGAGCTGTTTTTT
NA,TRBV7-6,many,15,TRBJ2-7,CASSGSGTLTLGQYF,TGTGCCAGCAGCGGGAGTGGGACACTGACTCTCGGGCAGTACTTC
NA,TRBV7-9,NA,15,TRBJ2-1,CASSPHTLPRNGQFF,TGTGCCAGCAGCCCTCACACCTTACCGCGCAATGGGCAGTTCTTC
TRBD2,TRBV28,few,19,TRBJ2-1,CASRFGGTIPQRINVEQFF,TGTGCCAGCAGATTCGGGGGGACTATCCCCCAAAGAATAAATGTTGAGCAGTTCTTC
NA,TRBV5-1,few,13,TRBJ1-4,CASSLEDGQKLFF,TGCGCCAGCAGCTTGGAGGACGGCCAAAAACTGTTTTTT
TRBD1,TRBV12-3/TRBV12-4,many,13,TRBJ1-2,CASSPTGDYGYTF,TGTGCCAGCAGCCCGACAGGGGACTATGGCTACACCTTC
TRBD1,TRBV6-6,many,16,TRBJ2-1,CASSAYDRGAYNEQFF,TGTGCCAGCAGTGCCTATGACAGGGGAGCCTACAATGAGCAGTTCTTC
NA,TRBV5-1,few,12,TRBJ2-7,CASSSGPFEQYF,TGCGCCAGCAGCTCGGGCCCCTTCGAGCAGTACTTC
TRBD1,TRBV6-5,NA,14,TRBJ2-1,CASSPWTGVDEQFF,TGTGCCAGCAGTCCATGGACAGGGGTCGATGAGCAGTTCTTC
NA,TRBV19,NA,13,TRBJ2-2,CASSMAGAGELFF,TGTGCCAGTAGTATGGCAGGGGCCGGGGAGCTGTTTTTT